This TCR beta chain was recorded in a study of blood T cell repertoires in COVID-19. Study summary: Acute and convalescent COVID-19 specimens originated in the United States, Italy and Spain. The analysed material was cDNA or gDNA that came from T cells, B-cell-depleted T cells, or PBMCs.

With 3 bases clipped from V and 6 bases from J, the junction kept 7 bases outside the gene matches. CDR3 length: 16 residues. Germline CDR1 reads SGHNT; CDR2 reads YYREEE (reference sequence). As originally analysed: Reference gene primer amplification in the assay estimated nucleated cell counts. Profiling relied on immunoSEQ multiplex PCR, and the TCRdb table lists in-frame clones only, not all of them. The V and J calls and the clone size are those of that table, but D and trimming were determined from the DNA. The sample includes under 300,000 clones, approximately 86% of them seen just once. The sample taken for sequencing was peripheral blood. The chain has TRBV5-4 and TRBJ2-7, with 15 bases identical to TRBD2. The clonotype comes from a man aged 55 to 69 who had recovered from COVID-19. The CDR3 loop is CASSSALGLAGGEQYF. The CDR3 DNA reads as TGTGCCAGCAGCTCGGCTCTGGGACTAGCGGGGGGCGAGCAGTACTTC.